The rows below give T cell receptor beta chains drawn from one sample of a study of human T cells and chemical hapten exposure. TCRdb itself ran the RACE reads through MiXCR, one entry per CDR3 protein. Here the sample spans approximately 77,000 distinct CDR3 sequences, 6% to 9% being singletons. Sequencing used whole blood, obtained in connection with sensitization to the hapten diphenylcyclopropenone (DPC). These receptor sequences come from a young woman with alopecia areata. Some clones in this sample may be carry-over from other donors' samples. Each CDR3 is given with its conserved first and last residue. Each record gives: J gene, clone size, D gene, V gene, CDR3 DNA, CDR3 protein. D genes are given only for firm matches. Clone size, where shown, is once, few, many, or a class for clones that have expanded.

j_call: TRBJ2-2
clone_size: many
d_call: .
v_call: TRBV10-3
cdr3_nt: TGTGCCATCAGTGAGGGTGGAACAGGGTTCACCGGGGAGCTGTTTTTT
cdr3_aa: CAISEGGTGFTGELFF

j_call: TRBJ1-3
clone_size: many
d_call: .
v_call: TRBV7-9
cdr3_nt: TGTGCCAGCAGATTTGCAGGGCCCTCTGGAAACACCATATATTTT
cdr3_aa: CASRFAGPSGNTIYF

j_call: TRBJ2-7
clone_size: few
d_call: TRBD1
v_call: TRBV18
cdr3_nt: TGTGCCAGCTCACCTGTGGTAACAGGGGGAGGTACCTACGAGCAGTACTTC
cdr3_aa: CASSPVVTGGGTYEQYF

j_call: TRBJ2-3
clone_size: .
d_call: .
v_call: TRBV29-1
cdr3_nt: TGCAGCGGCCTAGAGAGCACAGATACGCAGTATTTT
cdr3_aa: CSGLESTDTQYF

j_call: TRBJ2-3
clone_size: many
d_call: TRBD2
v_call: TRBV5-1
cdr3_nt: TGCGCCAGCACTTCTAGCGGGGTCCTGGGGGATACGCAGTATTTT
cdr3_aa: CASTSSGVLGDTQYF

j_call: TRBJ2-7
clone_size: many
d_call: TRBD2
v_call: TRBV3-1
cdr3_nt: TGTGCCAGCAGCCAACTAGCGGCGCTCTTCTACGAGCAGTACTTC
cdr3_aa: CASSQLAALFYEQYF

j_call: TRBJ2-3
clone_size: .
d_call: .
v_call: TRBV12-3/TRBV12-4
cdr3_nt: TGTGCCAGCAGTTATGCGAGCACAGATACGCAGTATTTT
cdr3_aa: CASSYASTDTQYF

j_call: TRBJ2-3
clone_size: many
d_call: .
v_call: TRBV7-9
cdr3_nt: TGTGCCAGCAGCGACACAGATACGCAGTATTTT
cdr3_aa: CASSDTDTQYF

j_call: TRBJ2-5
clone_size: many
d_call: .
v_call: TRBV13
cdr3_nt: TGTGCCAGCAGCTTAGGCCGCTGGATCCAAGAGACCCAGTACTTC
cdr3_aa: CASSLGRWIQETQYF

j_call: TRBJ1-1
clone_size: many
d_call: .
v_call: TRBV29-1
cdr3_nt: TGCAGCGTTCAATGGGAGCAGGACACTGAAGCTTTCTTT
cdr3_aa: CSVQWEQDTEAFF

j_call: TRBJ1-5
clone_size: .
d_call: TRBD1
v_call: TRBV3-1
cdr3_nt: TGTGCCAGCAGCTTCAGGGGGGATCAGCCCCAGCATTTT
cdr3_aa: CASSFRGDQPQHF

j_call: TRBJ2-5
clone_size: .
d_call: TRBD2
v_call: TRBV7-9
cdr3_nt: TGTGCCAGCAGCTCATGGACTAGCGTGCAAGAGACCCAGTACTTC
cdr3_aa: CASSSWTSVQETQYF

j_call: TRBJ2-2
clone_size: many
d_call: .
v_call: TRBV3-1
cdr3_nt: TGTGCCAGCAGCCGGACACCGAACACCGGGGAGCTGTTTTTT
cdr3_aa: CASSRTPNTGELFF

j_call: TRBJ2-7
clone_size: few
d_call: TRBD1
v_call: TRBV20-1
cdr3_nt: TGCAGTGCTAGAGATTCTTATACCGGGACAGGGTTTGGCGAGCAGTACTTC
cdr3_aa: CSARDSYTGTGFGEQYF